This T cell receptor beta chain was sequenced during a study of blood T cell repertoires in COVID-19. About the study: Sites across the United States, Italy and Spain contributed samples from acute and convalescent COVID-19. Nucleic acid was either cDNA or gDNA, and it came from T cells, B-cell-depleted T cells, or PBMCs.

In the authors' methods: Nucleated cell counts were estimated from reference gene primer amplification. Here immunoSEQ multiplex PCR was the method, and the copy in TCRdb shows in-frame clones only, minus some. That table gives V, J and clone size, and the DNA gave D and trimming. This table holds about 280,000 clones, around 86% found once. Germline V gene sequence: CDR1 KGHSH, CDR2 LQKENI. Losses at the gene ends were 6 bases for V and 1 base for J; bases not matched to a gene: 8. This CDR3 region has 16 residues. The genes are TRBV18 and TRBJ2-2; 7 bases line up with TRBD1. The sequence derives from a woman younger than 45 who had recovered from COVID-19. Sequencing was carried out using peripheral blood. The CDR3 DNA reads TGTGCCAGCTCCCGCGAGACAGGGATGAACACCGGGGAGCTGTTTTTT. Encoded protein: CASSRETGMNTGELFF.